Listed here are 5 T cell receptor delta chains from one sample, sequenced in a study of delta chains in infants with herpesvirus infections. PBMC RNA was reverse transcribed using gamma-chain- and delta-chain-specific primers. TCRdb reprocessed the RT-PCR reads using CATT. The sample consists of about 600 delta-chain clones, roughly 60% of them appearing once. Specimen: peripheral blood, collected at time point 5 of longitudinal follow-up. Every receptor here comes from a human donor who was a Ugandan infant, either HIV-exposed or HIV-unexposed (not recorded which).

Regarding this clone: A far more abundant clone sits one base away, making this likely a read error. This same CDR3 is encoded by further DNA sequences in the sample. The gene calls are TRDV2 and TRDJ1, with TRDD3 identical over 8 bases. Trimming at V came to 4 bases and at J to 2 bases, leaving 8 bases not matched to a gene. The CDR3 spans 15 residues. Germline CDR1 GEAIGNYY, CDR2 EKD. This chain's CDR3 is CACDHWGYPTDKLIF. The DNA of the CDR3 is TGTGCCTGTGATCACTGGGGGTACCCGACCGATAAACTCATCTTT.

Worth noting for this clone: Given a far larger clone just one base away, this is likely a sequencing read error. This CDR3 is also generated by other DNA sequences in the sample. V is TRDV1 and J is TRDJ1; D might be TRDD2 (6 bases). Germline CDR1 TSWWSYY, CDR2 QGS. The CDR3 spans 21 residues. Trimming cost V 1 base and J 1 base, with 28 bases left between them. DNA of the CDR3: TGTGCTCTTGGGGAACCTCAACCTCCTACACTTGGGATCCGCTTCACCGATAAACTCATCTTT. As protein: CALGEPQPPTLGIRFTDKLIF.

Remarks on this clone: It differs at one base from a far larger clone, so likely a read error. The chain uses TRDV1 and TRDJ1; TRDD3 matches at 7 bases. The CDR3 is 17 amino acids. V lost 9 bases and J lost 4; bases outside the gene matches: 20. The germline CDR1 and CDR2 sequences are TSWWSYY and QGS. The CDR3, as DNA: TGTGCTCTCGGAACCCTCGGGGCCTGGGGGTCCGTCGATAAACTCATCTTT. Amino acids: CALGTLGAWGSVDKLIF.

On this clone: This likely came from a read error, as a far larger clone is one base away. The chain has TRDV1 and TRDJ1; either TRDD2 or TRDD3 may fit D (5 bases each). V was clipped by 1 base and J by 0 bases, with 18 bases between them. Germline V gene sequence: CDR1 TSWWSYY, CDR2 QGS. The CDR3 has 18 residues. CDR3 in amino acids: CALGEPFLKGVYTDKLIF. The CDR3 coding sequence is TGTGCTCTTGGGGAACCGTTCCTGAAGGGGGTTTACACCGATAAACTCATCTTT.

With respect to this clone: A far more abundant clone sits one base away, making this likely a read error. The CDR3 region is CACDSLLGSGTNKLIF. Here the CDR3 DNA reads TGTGCCTGTGACTCGCTACTGGGGTCGGGCACCAATAAACTCATCTTT. The chain links TRDV2 to TRDJ1, with 7 nucleotides matching TRDD3. The CDR3 consists of 16 residues. CDR1 and CDR2 (germline): GEAIGNYY, EKD.